The sequence of this T cell receptor (beta chain) was determined in a study of blood T cell repertoires in COVID-19. About the study: Sample material is recorded as cDNA or gDNA derived from T cells, B-cell-depleted T cells, or PBMCs.

The authors' processing: Amplification of reference gene primers was used by the study to estimate nucleated cell counts. TCRdb's copy holds only in-frame clones and misses some; the assay was immunoSEQ multiplex PCR. That table gives V, J and clone size, and the DNA gave D and trimming. The table includes 100,000 to 150,000 clones, 70% to 90% detected once. Trimming stripped 5 bases from V and 6 bases from J, with 3 bases between. The CDR3 contains 10 residues. This clone was observed once. The receptor was derived from a human donor in a cohort sampled during active COVID-19. V usage is TRBV12-3 or TRBV12-4 and J usage is TRBJ2-3; D ambiguous. The sample consisted of peripheral blood. CDR3 sequence: CASSPDTQYF. The CDR3 DNA sequence: TGTGCCAGCAGTCCGGATACGCAGTATTTT.